A selection of T cell receptor beta chains follows, all from one sample in a study of early T cells in non-severe SARS-CoV-2 infection. TCRdb re-called the 5' RACE reads through MiXCR, storing one row per CDR3 protein. The data show about 25,000 distinct CDR3 sequences, about 4.4% seen once. Sequencing input: whole blood. The receptors originated from an adult who was a healthcare worker with PCR-confirmed SARS-CoV-2 infection or an uninfected control (not recorded which). The CDR3 runs from the conserved cysteine through the conserved F or W. A D gene is named only where the DNA matches it firmly. Clone size is stated in some rows and not others, as once, few, many or a class when expanded.

D gene: -
J gene: TRBJ2-1
clone size: -
V gene: TRBV7-9
CDR3 DNA: TGTGCCAGCAGCCCCCCGGGCTCCCTCTCCTACAATGAGCAGTTCTTC
CDR3 protein: CASSPPGSLSYNEQFF

D gene: TRBD1
J gene: TRBJ2-1
clone size: -
V gene: TRBV12-5
CDR3 DNA: TGTGCTAGTGGTTTGGTCCTAGGGGGCAGTGAGCAGTTCTTC
CDR3 protein: CASGLVLGGSEQFF

D gene: TRBD2
J gene: TRBJ2-1
clone size: many
V gene: TRBV27
CDR3 DNA: TGTGCCAGCAGTTTATGCGGACTAGCGGGAGGGCGGTCCTACAATGAGCAGTTCTTC
CDR3 protein: CASSLCGLAGGRSYNEQFF

D gene: TRBD2
J gene: TRBJ2-5
clone size: many
V gene: TRBV5-1
CDR3 DNA: TGCGCCAGCAGCCGACTAGCCGGAGAGACCCAGTACTTC
CDR3 protein: CASSRLAGETQYF

D gene: TRBD1
J gene: TRBJ2-1
clone size: few
V gene: TRBV13
CDR3 DNA: TGTGCCAGCAGCTTATCAGGGACAGGGAACAATGAGCAGTTCTTC
CDR3 protein: CASSLSGTGNNEQFF

D gene: TRBD2
J gene: TRBJ2-5
clone size: many
V gene: TRBV20-1
CDR3 DNA: TGCAGTGCTAGAGATCTAGCGGGAGTAGGGGAGACCCAGTACTTC
CDR3 protein: CSARDLAGVGETQYF

D gene: TRBD1
J gene: TRBJ1-5
clone size: many
V gene: TRBV27
CDR3 DNA: TGTGCCAGCAGTTTAAGGGGGACAGGGGTCAATCAGCCCCAGCATTTT
CDR3 protein: CASSLRGTGVNQPQHF

D gene: TRBD1
J gene: TRBJ2-7
clone size: many
V gene: TRBV6-5
CDR3 DNA: TGTGCCAGCATTGCAACCGGGACAGATCTTGGGGTGGTCGAGCAGTACTTC
CDR3 protein: CASIATGTDLGVVEQYF

D gene: -
J gene: TRBJ2-6
clone size: -
V gene: TRBV20-1
CDR3 DNA: TGCAGTGCTAGTCACAGGTCTGGGGCCAACGTCCTGACTTTC
CDR3 protein: CSASHRSGANVLTF

D gene: -
J gene: TRBJ1-2
clone size: many
V gene: TRBV11-2
CDR3 DNA: TGTGCCAGCAGCTCCCTTCGGCGGGGAAGGGAATATGGCTACACCTTC
CDR3 protein: CASSSLRRGREYGYTF

D gene: -
J gene: TRBJ1-2
clone size: many
V gene: TRBV2
CDR3 DNA: TGTGCCAGCAGCCCCCCAGAGGGCTATGGCTACACCTTC
CDR3 protein: CASSPPEGYGYTF

D gene: -
J gene: TRBJ1-6
clone size: few
V gene: TRBV7-8
CDR3 DNA: TGTGCCAGCAGCTTAAAGAGCTCCTATAATTCACCCCTCCACTTT
CDR3 protein: CASSLKSSYNSPLHF

D gene: TRBD1
J gene: TRBJ2-7
clone size: many
V gene: TRBV7-3
CDR3 DNA: TGTGCCAGCAGCGACAGGGGCGGTCGCGAGCAGTACTTC
CDR3 protein: CASSDRGGREQYF

D gene: -
J gene: TRBJ1-2
clone size: -
V gene: TRBV30
CDR3 DNA: TGTGCCTGGAGCGACCCTGGCGCGGGCTATGGCTACACCTTC
CDR3 protein: CAWSDPGAGYGYTF

D gene: -
J gene: TRBJ2-7
clone size: few
V gene: TRBV3-1
CDR3 DNA: TGTGCCAGCAGCCAAGGTGGGTACGAGCAGTACTTC
CDR3 protein: CASSQGGYEQYF

D gene: -
J gene: TRBJ1-1
clone size: many
V gene: TRBV12-5
CDR3 DNA: TGTGCTAGTGGTTTGGGAAACACTGAAGCTTTCTTT
CDR3 protein: CASGLGNTEAFF

D gene: TRBD1
J gene: TRBJ1-2
clone size: few
V gene: TRBV6-2/TRBV6-3
CDR3 DNA: TGTGCCATCCGACAGGGTAATGGCTACACCTTC
CDR3 protein: CAIRQGNGYTF

D gene: -
J gene: TRBJ1-1
clone size: many
V gene: TRBV3-1
CDR3 DNA: TGTGCCAGCAGCCAAGATCCGGGGTACACTGAAGCTTTCTTT
CDR3 protein: CASSQDPGYTEAFF

D gene: -
J gene: TRBJ1-1
clone size: many
V gene: TRBV18
CDR3 DNA: TGTGCCAGCTCACCGGGGGCAGGGATAACTGAAGCTTTCTTT
CDR3 protein: CASSPGAGITEAFF

D gene: -
J gene: TRBJ2-1
clone size: -
V gene: TRBV6-6
CDR3 DNA: TGTGCCAGCAGTTACTCGAAGGGTGAGACTAGCTCCTACAATGAGCAGTTCTTC
CDR3 protein: CASSYSKGETSSYNEQFF

D gene: -
J gene: TRBJ2-5
clone size: many
V gene: TRBV7-7
CDR3 DNA: TGTGCCAGCAGCTTAAGTGTGCGGCAAGAGACCCAGTACTTC
CDR3 protein: CASSLSVRQETQYF

D gene: -
J gene: TRBJ1-2
clone size: few
V gene: TRBV5-4
CDR3 DNA: TGTGCCAGCAGCTTGGGGGGTCAGGGAAACTATGGCTACACCTTC
CDR3 protein: CASSLGGQGNYGYTF

D gene: TRBD1
J gene: TRBJ1-6
clone size: once
V gene: TRBV5-6
CDR3 DNA: TGTGCCAGCAGCCCTCCGGGACAGGCGGCCGAATCACCCCTCCACTTT
CDR3 protein: CASSPPGQAAESPLHF

D gene: TRBD1
J gene: TRBJ1-1
clone size: medium-sized
V gene: TRBV5-1
CDR3 DNA: TGCGCCAGCAGCTTCGACAGGGTTGAAACTGAAGCTTTCTTT
CDR3 protein: CASSFDRVETEAFF

D gene: TRBD1
J gene: TRBJ2-7
clone size: few
V gene: TRBV4-1
CDR3 DNA: TGCGCCAGCAGCCAGAGGGACAGAGTCTACGAGCAGTACTTC
CDR3 protein: CASSQRDRVYEQYF

D gene: TRBD2
J gene: TRBJ2-5
clone size: many
V gene: TRBV6-1
CDR3 DNA: TGTGCCAGCAGTGCATCACTAGCGATGACCCAGTACTTC
CDR3 protein: CASSASLAMTQYF

D gene: -
J gene: TRBJ2-7
clone size: many
V gene: TRBV18
CDR3 DNA: TGTGCCAGCTCACTCCGGGACTCTTTCGGGCAGTACTTC
CDR3 protein: CASSLRDSFGQYF

D gene: -
J gene: TRBJ1-5
clone size: many
V gene: TRBV27
CDR3 DNA: TGTGCCAGCAGTCCCATAAGGGAGCAGCCCCAGCATTTT
CDR3 protein: CASSPIREQPQHF

D gene: TRBD2
J gene: TRBJ2-1
clone size: many
V gene: TRBV5-1
CDR3 DNA: TGCGCCAGCAGCGGTCTGGCGGGGGGGCCGTGGAATGAGCAGTTCTTC
CDR3 protein: CASSGLAGGPWNEQFF

D gene: -
J gene: TRBJ1-1
clone size: medium-sized
V gene: TRBV7-9
CDR3 DNA: TGTGCCAGCAGCTTAGAGCTACAGTTCCCGGGGAACACTGAAGCTTTCTTT
CDR3 protein: CASSLELQFPGNTEAFF

D gene: -
J gene: TRBJ1-4
clone size: many
V gene: TRBV6-1
CDR3 DNA: TGTGCCAGCAGCCAATCCACAGGAGTTGGAAAACTGTTTTTT
CDR3 protein: CASSQSTGVGKLFF

D gene: TRBD2
J gene: TRBJ2-3
clone size: few
V gene: TRBV27
CDR3 DNA: TGTGCCAGCAGTTTTCCCCGACTAGCGGGAGCCCCAGATACGCAGTATTTT
CDR3 protein: CASSFPRLAGAPDTQYF

D gene: -
J gene: TRBJ1-2
clone size: many
V gene: TRBV6-1
CDR3 DNA: TGTGCCAGCAGTTTTGGCTACGATGGCTACACCTTC
CDR3 protein: CASSFGYDGYTF

D gene: -
J gene: TRBJ2-1
clone size: -
V gene: TRBV7-6
CDR3 DNA: TGTGCCAGCAGCTTTGGAGGGGGGAGTGGTGAGCAGTTCTTC
CDR3 protein: CASSFGGGSGEQFF

D gene: TRBD1
J gene: TRBJ1-2
clone size: many
V gene: TRBV6-1
CDR3 DNA: TGTGCCAGCAGTGAAGCAGGGACAGTGTTGAATGGCTACACCTTC
CDR3 protein: CASSEAGTVLNGYTF

D gene: -
J gene: TRBJ2-3
clone size: many
V gene: TRBV21-1
CDR3 DNA: TGTGCCAGCAGCAAAGCGGTCGGATCGCACAGCTACAGAAGCACAGATACGCAGTATTTT
CDR3 protein: CASSKAVGSHSYRSTDTQYF

D gene: -
J gene: TRBJ2-3
clone size: -
V gene: TRBV7-2
CDR3 DNA: TGTGCCAGCAGCTTACAGGGAGATACGCAGTATTTT
CDR3 protein: CASSLQGDTQYF

D gene: -
J gene: TRBJ1-1
clone size: many
V gene: TRBV7-3
CDR3 DNA: TGTGCCAGCAGCTTAACCGGTGGAACTGGGAACACTGAAGCTTTCTTT
CDR3 protein: CASSLTGGTGNTEAFF

D gene: TRBD2
J gene: TRBJ2-5
clone size: many
V gene: TRBV24-1
CDR3 DNA: TGTGCCACCAGTGATCCCCGCCCGACTAGCGGGGGGCAAGAGACCCAGTACTTC
CDR3 protein: CATSDPRPTSGGQETQYF

D gene: TRBD2
J gene: TRBJ2-3
clone size: many
V gene: TRBV5-1
CDR3 DNA: TGCGCCAGCAGCTTGGGACTAGCGGGAGTGGCCACGCAGTATTTT
CDR3 protein: CASSLGLAGVATQYF

D gene: -
J gene: TRBJ2-7
clone size: many
V gene: TRBV5-4
CDR3 DNA: TGTGCCAGCACCCCGGGTCGTGGCGAGCAGTACTTC
CDR3 protein: CASTPGRGEQYF